This TCR beta chain came from a study of blood T cell repertoires in COVID-19. Original handling: The authors estimated nucleated cell counts from reference gene primer amplification. Sequencing used immunoSEQ multiplex PCR; TCRdb keeps in-frame clones, though not all of them. Clonal size and the V and J genes are those of that table, whereas D and trimming came from the DNA. The top ten clones hold less than 1.5% of a sample with approximately 110,000 clones, about 90% of them seen once. This CDR3 is built from 15 residues. V was pared by 1 base and J by 4 bases, with 13 bases between. The V gene's germline CDR1 is SGHAT and CDR2 FQNNGV.

Material: peripheral blood. This chain uses TRBV11-2 with TRBJ1-2; D not resolved. This receptor was taken from a human donor in a cohort sampled during active COVID-19. CDR3 loop: CASSLGRRSFYGYTF. The CDR3 DNA sequence: TGTGCCAGCAGCTTAGGCAGGCGATCATTCTATGGCTACACCTTC. Combining the CDR3 with reference TRBV11-2 and TRBJ1-2 gives the whole variable domain EAGVAQSPRYKIIEKRQSVAFWCNPISGHATLYWYQQILGQGPKLLIQFQNNGVVDDSQLPKDRFSAERLKGVDSTLKIQPAKLEDSAVYLCASSLGRRSFYGYTFGSGTRLTVV.